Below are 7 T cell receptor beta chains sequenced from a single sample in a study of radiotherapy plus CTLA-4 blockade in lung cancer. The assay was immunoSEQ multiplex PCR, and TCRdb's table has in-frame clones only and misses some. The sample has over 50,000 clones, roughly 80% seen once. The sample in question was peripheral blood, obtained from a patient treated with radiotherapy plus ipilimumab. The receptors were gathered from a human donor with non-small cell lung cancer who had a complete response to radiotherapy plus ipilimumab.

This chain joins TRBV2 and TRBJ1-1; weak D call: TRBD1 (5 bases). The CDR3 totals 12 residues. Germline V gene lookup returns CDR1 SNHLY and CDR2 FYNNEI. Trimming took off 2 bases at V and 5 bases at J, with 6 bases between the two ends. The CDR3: CASSERGTEAFF. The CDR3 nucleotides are TGTGCCAGCAGTGAACGGGGGACTGAAGCTTTCTTT.

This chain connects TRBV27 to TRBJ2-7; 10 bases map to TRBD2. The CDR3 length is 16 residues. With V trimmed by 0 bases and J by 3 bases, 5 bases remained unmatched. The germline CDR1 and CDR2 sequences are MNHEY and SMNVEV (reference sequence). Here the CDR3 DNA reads TGTGCCAGCAGTTTATCAGCTAGCGGGAGTGGCTACGAGCAGTACGTC. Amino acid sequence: CASSLSASGSGYEQYV.

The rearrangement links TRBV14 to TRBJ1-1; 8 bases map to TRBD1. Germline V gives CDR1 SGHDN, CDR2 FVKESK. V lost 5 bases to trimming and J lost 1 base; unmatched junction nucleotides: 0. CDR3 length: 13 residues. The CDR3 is CASSGQGNTEAFF. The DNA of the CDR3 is TGTGCCAGCAGCGGACAGGGGAACACTGAAGCTTTCTTT.

Here the CDR3 DNA reads TGTGCCTGGAGTCCCGGGACAGGGTCAGCTGAAGCTTTCTTT. Translation: CAWSPGTGSAEAFF. This chain uses TRBV30 with TRBJ1-1; TRBD1 matches at 9 bases. The CDR3 runs 14 residues. The V gene end was trimmed by 2 bases and the J gene end by 6 bases; junction bases not matched to a gene: 7. In germline, CDR1 is GTSNPN, CDR2 SVGIG (reference sequence).

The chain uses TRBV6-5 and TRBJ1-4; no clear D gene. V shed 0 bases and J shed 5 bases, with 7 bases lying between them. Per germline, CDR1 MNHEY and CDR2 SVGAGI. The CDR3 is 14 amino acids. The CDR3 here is CASSYSTPNEKLFF. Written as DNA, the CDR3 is TGTGCCAGCAGTTACTCGACACCAAATGAAAAACTGTTTTTT.

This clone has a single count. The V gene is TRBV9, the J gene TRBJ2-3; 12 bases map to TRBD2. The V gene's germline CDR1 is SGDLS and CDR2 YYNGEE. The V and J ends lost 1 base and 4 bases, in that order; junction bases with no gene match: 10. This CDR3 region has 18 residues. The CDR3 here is CASSVSILTSGRADTQYF. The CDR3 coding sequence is TGTGCCAGCAGCGTATCCATACTGACTAGCGGGAGAGCAGATACGCAGTATTTT.

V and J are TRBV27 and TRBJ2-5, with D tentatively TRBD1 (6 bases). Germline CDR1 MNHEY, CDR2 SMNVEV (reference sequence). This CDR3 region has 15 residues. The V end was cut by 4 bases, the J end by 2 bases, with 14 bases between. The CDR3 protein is CASSSPRDIQETQYF. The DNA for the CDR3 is TGTGCCAGCAGTTCCCCCCGGGACATACAAGAGACCCAGTACTTC.